These 5 T cell receptor beta chains originate from one sample sequenced in a study of blood T cell repertoires in COVID-19. The table came from immunoSEQ multiplex PCR; TCRdb's copy has only in-frame clones and leaves some out. Altogether 200,000 to 250,000 clones are present, about 93% being singletons, with the ten largest covering approximately 0.8%. Sequenced material: peripheral blood. These receptor sequences come from a man in his thirties or forties with COVID-19, enrolled during active disease.

The genes are TRBV10-1 and TRBJ2-2; 7 nucleotides line up with TRBD2. CDR1 and CDR2 (germline): WNHNN, SYGVQD (reference sequence). V trimming: 0 bases; J trimming: 5 bases; junction bases outside the gene matches: 3. The CDR3 totals 15 residues. The CDR3 spells CASSESRGGTGELFF. CDR3 in DNA: TGCGCCAGCAGTGAGTCGCGCGGGGGAACCGGGGAGCTGTTTTTT.

This clone was recorded a few times. V and J are TRBV4-2 and TRBJ1-6; no clear D. This CDR3 spans 17 amino acids. V lost 0 bases and J 0 bases, leaving 9 bases between the germline ends. The germline V gene encodes CDR1 LGHNA and CDR2 YNFKEQ. The DNA of the CDR3 is TGTGCCAGCAGCCAAGAAAGAAGTAGCTCCTATAATTCACCCCTCCACTTT. It codes for CASSQERSSSYNSPLHF.

The V call is TRBV5-1, the J call TRBJ1-2; 11 bases are shared with TRBD1. The CDR3 loop spans 16 amino acids. J lost 7 bases, V lost 0 bases, and 8 bases had no gene match. Looked up from germline, CDR1 is SGHRS and CDR2 is YFSETQ. CDR3 nucleotide sequence: TGCGCCAGCAGCTTGGTATGGACAGGGGGCGACGGTGGCTACACCTTC. It encodes CASSLVWTGGDGGYTF.

The chain employs TRBV9 and TRBJ1-5; a weak D match, TRBD1 (6 bases). The germline V and J ends were trimmed by 0 bases and 6 bases, with 13 bases remaining between them. The CDR3 has 15 residues. CDR1 and CDR2 from the germline V gene are SGDLS and YYNGEE. CDR3 loop: CASSVAAGEGQPQHF. In DNA form, the CDR3 reads TGTGCCAGCAGCGTAGCGGCAGGGGAGGGTCAGCCCCAGCATTTT. Full variable domain (missing parts from reference TRBV9 and TRBJ1-5): DSGVTQTPKHLITATGQRVTLRCSPRSGDLSVYWYQQSLDQGLQFLIQYYNGEERAKGNILERFSAQQFPDLHSELNLSSLELGDSALYFCASSVAAGEGQPQHFGDGTRLSIL.

The chain has TRBV19 and TRBJ1-1; 8 bases fit TRBD1. V trimming: 6 bases; J trimming: 4 bases; junction bases outside the gene matches: 4. Germline V gene lookup returns CDR1 LNHDA and CDR2 SQIVND (reference sequence). The CDR3 covers 13 residues. In DNA, the CDR3 is TGTGCCAGTAGACGAACAGGGGGCACTGAAGCTTTCTTT. Protein product: CASRRTGGTEAFF.